These T cell receptor beta chains were read from a single sample in a study of T-cell memory formation after mild COVID-19. TCRdb re-called the 5' RACE reads with MiXCR, one entry per CDR3 protein. The table has hundreds of thousands of distinct CDR3 sequences, about 13% seen once; the top ten hold approximately 21%. Source material: PBMCs or a T cell subset sorted from them (not recorded which). These receptors all stem from a man aged 18-30 years who had mild COVID-19 (a few samples of this study predate the infection). Cell type and time point are not known. CDR3s leave out the opening cysteine and the closing phenylalanine or tryptophan. The order of the fields is V gene, CDR3 length, CDR3 protein.

TRBV5-1 | 12 | ASSLVDSPTEAF
TRBV19 | 11 | ASSWERNQPQH
TRBV29-1 | 13 | SVGGGWGMNTEAF
TRBV6-2/TRBV6-3 | 12 | ASSYSTANYGYT
TRBV6-5 | 9 | ASSAGLDAY
TRBV5-6 | 12 | ASSTAGAKNIQY
TRBV7-6 | 15 | ASSSSGLAGLNGELF
TRBV29-1 | 7 | SVAQPQH
TRBV7-2 | 11 | ASSLVSNEKLF
TRBV5-1 | 12 | ASSGGTLQNIQY
TRBV20-1 | 12 | SARAGTVPYEQY
TRBV28 | 11 | ASSLSGTETQY
TRBV9 | 13 | ASSESGSTNEKLF
TRBV4-2 | 13 | ASSHLDRDNYGYT
TRBV5-1 | 15 | ASSTPLAGETYNEQF
TRBV5-1 | 11 | ASSRDRGEKLF
TRBV7-3 | 10 | ASSLTSGEQY
TRBV20-1 | 9 | SAARANEQF
TRBV2 | 13 | ASSISGDSPGELF
TRBV5-4 | 12 | ASSLEGQQETQY
TRBV3-1 | 14 | ASSQGELAGGNEQF
TRBV5-6 | 10 | ASSLYLREQY
TRBV5-1 | 11 | ASSTTGEETQY
TRBV7-2 | 14 | ASSPGTSGRGDTQY
TRBV4-2 | 12 | ASSQDERGREQY
TRBV4-3 | 12 | ASSQVEGAGGYT
TRBV6-2/TRBV6-3 | 15 | ASSLRGGPPLNTEAF